Listed below are T cell receptor beta chains from one sample, sequenced in a study of T cell clonotyping in hematopoietic cell transplantation. Generated by immunoSEQ multiplex PCR, the TCRdb table keeps only in-frame clones and is missing some. The table includes approximately 25,000 clones, 90% to 96% detected once. Sequenced material: peripheral blood mononuclear cells. Receptor source: a man between 45 and 60 years old in good health. Some clones in this sample may be carry-over from other donors' samples. CDR3s include the opening cysteine and the closing phenylalanine or tryptophan. The order of the fields is D gene, J gene, clone size, V gene, CDR3 length, CDR3 DNA, CDR3 protein. D genes are given only for firm matches. Only some rows state a clone size, as once, few, many or a class for expanded clones.

D gene: NA
J gene: TRBJ2-7
clone size: few
V gene: TRBV29-1
CDR3 length: 14
CDR3 DNA: TGCAGCGCCTGGTCGAAAGGGCTACCCTACGAGCAGTACTTC
CDR3 protein: CSAWSKGLPYEQYF

D gene: TRBD2
J gene: TRBJ2-3
clone size: NA
V gene: TRBV5-1
CDR3 length: 14
CDR3 DNA: TGCGCCAGCTATAGCGGGGGCGTGACAGATACGCAGTATTTT
CDR3 protein: CASYSGGVTDTQYF

D gene: NA
J gene: TRBJ1-1
clone size: NA
V gene: TRBV6-1
CDR3 length: 12
CDR3 DNA: TGTGCCAGCAGTAACACGGGCCGGGAAGCTTTCTTT
CDR3 protein: CASSNTGREAFF

D gene: NA
J gene: TRBJ1-6
clone size: once
V gene: TRBV7-2
CDR3 length: 17
CDR3 DNA: TGTGCCAGCAGCTCGGCATATCGTTCGGTGTATAATTCACCCCTCCACTTT
CDR3 protein: CASSSAYRSVYNSPLHF

D gene: TRBD1
J gene: TRBJ2-3
clone size: NA
V gene: TRBV2
CDR3 length: 15
CDR3 DNA: TGTGCCAGTTACTCGGGACAGGGACACACAGATACGCAGTATTTT
CDR3 protein: CASYSGQGHTDTQYF

D gene: TRBD1
J gene: TRBJ2-5
clone size: NA
V gene: TRBV7-3
CDR3 length: 13
CDR3 DNA: TGTGCCAGCAGGGGGACAGGGGAAGAGACCCAGTACTTC
CDR3 protein: CASRGTGEETQYF

D gene: NA
J gene: TRBJ1-4
clone size: NA
V gene: TRBV7-2
CDR3 length: 14
CDR3 DNA: TGTGCCAGCAGCCTTGGGTCTTTTGCGGAGAAACTGTTTTTT
CDR3 protein: CASSLGSFAEKLFF

D gene: TRBD2
J gene: TRBJ2-3
clone size: NA
V gene: TRBV5-1
CDR3 length: 17
CDR3 DNA: TGCGCCAGCAGCTGGACCCGGGGGGGCCGTAGTCCAGATACGCAGTATTTT
CDR3 protein: CASSWTRGGRSPDTQYF

D gene: TRBD2
J gene: TRBJ2-5
clone size: NA
V gene: TRBV28
CDR3 length: 16
CDR3 DNA: TGTGCCAGCAGTTTCGGGACTAGCGGGGGCCTAGGGACCCAGTACTTC
CDR3 protein: CASSFGTSGGLGTQYF

D gene: TRBD1
J gene: TRBJ1-1
clone size: NA
V gene: TRBV19
CDR3 length: 16
CDR3 DNA: TGTGCCAGTAGGGTTGGACAGGGGAGTATGAACACTGAAGCTTTCTTT
CDR3 protein: CASRVGQGSMNTEAFF

D gene: NA
J gene: TRBJ2-3
clone size: once
V gene: TRBV29-1
CDR3 length: 13
CDR3 DNA: TGCAGCGTTGAGACAGGCGGCACAGATACGCAGTATTTT
CDR3 protein: CSVETGGTDTQYF

D gene: NA
J gene: TRBJ2-7
clone size: once
V gene: TRBV27
CDR3 length: 15
CDR3 DNA: TGTGCCAGCAGGAAAACCGGGACTGACACCTACGAGCAGTACTTC
CDR3 protein: CASRKTGTDTYEQYF

D gene: TRBD1
J gene: TRBJ1-6
clone size: NA
V gene: TRBV6-6
CDR3 length: 13
CDR3 DNA: TGTGCCAGCATCGGACAGGGGAAATCACCCCTCCACTTT
CDR3 protein: CASIGQGKSPLHF

D gene: TRBD2
J gene: TRBJ2-3
clone size: NA
V gene: TRBV5-1
CDR3 length: 14
CDR3 DNA: TGCGCCAGCAGCTTAGCGGGGGGGCTGGATACGCAGTATTTT
CDR3 protein: CASSLAGGLDTQYF

D gene: NA
J gene: TRBJ1-2
clone size: NA
V gene: TRBV23-1
CDR3 length: 13
CDR3 DNA: TGCGCCAGCAGTCAACACGACTCTAAGGGCTACACCTTC
CDR3 protein: CASSQHDSKGYTF

D gene: TRBD1
J gene: TRBJ1-1
clone size: NA
V gene: TRBV30
CDR3 length: 14
CDR3 DNA: TGTGCCTGGAGTATTGGGACAGCGAACACTGAAGCTTTCTTT
CDR3 protein: CAWSIGTANTEAFF

D gene: NA
J gene: TRBJ2-7
clone size: NA
V gene: TRBV4-3
CDR3 length: 14
CDR3 DNA: TGCGCCAGCAGCCAAATCCTGGGGTCCTACGAGCAGTACTTC
CDR3 protein: CASSQILGSYEQYF

D gene: NA
J gene: TRBJ2-5
clone size: NA
V gene: TRBV4-1
CDR3 length: 16
CDR3 DNA: TGCGCCAGCAGCCGACACGGGACATTCGGCCAAGAGACCCAGTACTTC
CDR3 protein: CASSRHGTFGQETQYF

D gene: TRBD1
J gene: TRBJ1-4
clone size: NA
V gene: TRBV4-2
CDR3 length: 16
CDR3 DNA: TGTGCCAGCAGCCAAGATATAGGACAGGGGCTTGAAAAACTGTTTTTT
CDR3 protein: CASSQDIGQGLEKLFF

D gene: NA
J gene: TRBJ1-5
clone size: NA
V gene: TRBV30
CDR3 length: 15
CDR3 DNA: TGTGCCTGGAGTGGCCAAAGGACAGCAGGTCAGCCCCAGCATTTT
CDR3 protein: CAWSGQRTAGQPQHF

D gene: TRBD2
J gene: TRBJ2-2
clone size: NA
V gene: TRBV25-1
CDR3 length: 15
CDR3 DNA: TGTGCCAGCAGTGATTCTAGCGGGGGTAGCGGGGAGCTGTTTTTT
CDR3 protein: CASSDSSGGSGELFF

D gene: NA
J gene: TRBJ1-2
clone size: NA
V gene: TRBV9
CDR3 length: 17
CDR3 DNA: TGTGCCAGCAGCGTAGTAAAGGCGGGGACCCGTCGGGATGGCTACACCTTC
CDR3 protein: CASSVVKAGTRRDGYTF

D gene: TRBD1
J gene: TRBJ1-2
clone size: NA
V gene: TRBV4-1
CDR3 length: 17
CDR3 DNA: TGCGCCAGCAGCCAAGACCCTAGGGGGCGCGGGAACTATGGCTACACCTTC
CDR3 protein: CASSQDPRGRGNYGYTF

D gene: NA
J gene: TRBJ2-4
clone size: NA
V gene: TRBV7-2
CDR3 length: 18
CDR3 DNA: TGTGCCAGCAGCTTCCGAAGCCCGGACGGACTAGCCAAAAACATTCAGTACTTC
CDR3 protein: CASSFRSPDGLAKNIQYF

D gene: TRBD1
J gene: TRBJ1-6
clone size: NA
V gene: TRBV7-2
CDR3 length: 17
CDR3 DNA: TGTGCCAGCAGCTCGACTCCAGGGGGCGGTTATAATTCACCCCTCCACTTT
CDR3 protein: CASSSTPGGGYNSPLHF

D gene: NA
J gene: TRBJ1-3
clone size: NA
V gene: TRBV30
CDR3 length: 14
CDR3 DNA: TGTGCCTGGAGGAACCGGAGCTCTGGAAACACCATATATTTT
CDR3 protein: CAWRNRSSGNTIYF

D gene: NA
J gene: TRBJ2-7
clone size: NA
V gene: TRBV6-5
CDR3 length: 15
CDR3 DNA: TGTGCCAGCACCTCAGCTGGGGCTAGGGGCTACGAGCAGTACTTC
CDR3 protein: CASTSAGARGYEQYF

D gene: TRBD1
J gene: TRBJ1-4
clone size: once
V gene: TRBV4-1
CDR3 length: 16
CDR3 DNA: TGCGCCAGCAGCCAGGTCGACAGGGCTAAACTGGGAAAACTGTTTTTT
CDR3 protein: CASSQVDRAKLGKLFF

D gene: NA
J gene: TRBJ1-2
clone size: NA
V gene: TRBV11-2
CDR3 length: 17
CDR3 DNA: TGTGCCAGCAGCCCACGGACAGCACTCCTTCGAGACTATGGCTACACCTTC
CDR3 protein: CASSPRTALLRDYGYTF

D gene: TRBD1
J gene: TRBJ1-6
clone size: NA
V gene: TRBV7-8
CDR3 length: 15
CDR3 DNA: TGTGCCAGCAGACCCCCTACAGGGGATAATTCACCCCTCCACTTT
CDR3 protein: CASRPPTGDNSPLHF

D gene: NA
J gene: TRBJ1-5
clone size: NA
V gene: TRBV29-1
CDR3 length: 13
CDR3 DNA: TGCAGCGCCCTGGCCAGGGTGGATCAGCCCCAGCATTTT
CDR3 protein: CSALARVDQPQHF

D gene: NA
J gene: TRBJ1-5
clone size: NA
V gene: TRBV13
CDR3 length: 14
CDR3 DNA: TGTGCCAGCAGCTTTCAAATTTCTAATCAGCCCCAGCATTTT
CDR3 protein: CASSFQISNQPQHF

D gene: TRBD1
J gene: TRBJ1-1
clone size: NA
V gene: TRBV19
CDR3 length: 13
CDR3 DNA: TGTGCCAGTAGTTTCGACAGGGGTTCGGATGCTTTCTTT
CDR3 protein: CASSFDRGSDAFF

D gene: NA
J gene: TRBJ1-2
clone size: NA
V gene: TRBV29-1
CDR3 length: 12
CDR3 DNA: TGCAGCGTAGAGGGGGACCCCTATGGCTACACCTTC
CDR3 protein: CSVEGDPYGYTF

D gene: NA
J gene: TRBJ1-5
clone size: NA
V gene: TRBV6-1
CDR3 length: 12
CDR3 DNA: TGTGCCAGCACCGATTTACATCAGCCCCAGCATTTT
CDR3 protein: CASTDLHQPQHF

D gene: NA
J gene: TRBJ1-1
clone size: NA
V gene: TRBV6-5
CDR3 length: 12
CDR3 DNA: TGTGCCAGCCGCTCAGGGAACACTGAAGCTTTCTTT
CDR3 protein: CASRSGNTEAFF

D gene: NA
J gene: TRBJ1-2
clone size: NA
V gene: TRBV28
CDR3 length: 16
CDR3 DNA: TGTGCCAGCAGTTTGGGGGGCGCTACCCTCCCTGACGGCTACACCTTC
CDR3 protein: CASSLGGATLPDGYTF

D gene: TRBD1
J gene: TRBJ2-7
clone size: NA
V gene: TRBV5-6
CDR3 length: 15
CDR3 DNA: TGTGCCAGCAGCTGGACGGGGGACAGGGGGCGCGAGCAGTACTTC
CDR3 protein: CASSWTGDRGREQYF

D gene: NA
J gene: TRBJ1-5
clone size: NA
V gene: TRBV7-8
CDR3 length: 15
CDR3 DNA: TGTGCCAGCAGCTTAGCAGGGGGACTCAATCAGCCCCAGCATTTT
CDR3 protein: CASSLAGGLNQPQHF

D gene: NA
J gene: TRBJ1-5
clone size: NA
V gene: TRBV28
CDR3 length: 12
CDR3 DNA: TGTGCCAGCAGTTTAAGGGATCAGCCCCAGCATTTT
CDR3 protein: CASSLRDQPQHF

D gene: TRBD1
J gene: TRBJ1-5
clone size: NA
V gene: TRBV2
CDR3 length: 13
CDR3 DNA: TGTGCCAGCAACGACAGGGTGGATCAGCCCCAGCATTTT
CDR3 protein: CASNDRVDQPQHF

D gene: TRBD2
J gene: TRBJ2-3
clone size: NA
V gene: TRBV7-6
CDR3 length: 12
CDR3 DNA: TGTGCCAGCAGCCCGACGGGGGGTACGCAGTATTTT
CDR3 protein: CASSPTGGTQYF

D gene: TRBD2
J gene: TRBJ2-2
clone size: NA
V gene: TRBV6-5
CDR3 length: 15
CDR3 DNA: TGTGCCAGCAGTTACGCGGGGGAGAACACCGGGGAGCTGTTTTTT
CDR3 protein: CASSYAGENTGELFF

D gene: NA
J gene: TRBJ1-1
clone size: NA
V gene: TRBV4-3
CDR3 length: 16
CDR3 DNA: TGCGCCAGCAGCCCGATACCCGGGACACCCAACACTGAAGCTTTCTTT
CDR3 protein: CASSPIPGTPNTEAFF

D gene: NA
J gene: TRBJ1-5
clone size: few
V gene: TRBV30
CDR3 length: 14
CDR3 DNA: TGTGCCTGGAGCGGCCTTCGGAGGAATCAGCCCCAGCATTTT
CDR3 protein: CAWSGLRRNQPQHF

D gene: TRBD1
J gene: TRBJ1-2
clone size: NA
V gene: TRBV7-2
CDR3 length: 14
CDR3 DNA: TGTGCCAGCAGCTTAGGGGGACAGAACTATGGCTACACCTTC
CDR3 protein: CASSLGGQNYGYTF

D gene: NA
J gene: TRBJ1-2
clone size: NA
V gene: TRBV29-1
CDR3 length: 12
CDR3 DNA: TGCAGCGTTGAGTACGGGAGAGACGGCTACACCTTC
CDR3 protein: CSVEYGRDGYTF

D gene: NA
J gene: TRBJ2-7
clone size: NA
V gene: TRBV9
CDR3 length: 14
CDR3 DNA: TGTGCCAGCAGCGGACCGGGACCGAGGTACGAGCAGTACTTC
CDR3 protein: CASSGPGPRYEQYF

D gene: TRBD1
J gene: TRBJ1-2
clone size: NA
V gene: TRBV4-3
CDR3 length: 14
CDR3 DNA: TGCGCCAGCGGGTTATTGGGACAGGGGTATGGCTACACCTTC
CDR3 protein: CASGLLGQGYGYTF

D gene: NA
J gene: TRBJ1-1
clone size: NA
V gene: TRBV7-9
CDR3 length: 14
CDR3 DNA: TGTGCCAGCAGTATTACAGGGTCCGGGACTGAAGCTTTCTTT
CDR3 protein: CASSITGSGTEAFF

D gene: NA
J gene: TRBJ1-4
clone size: NA
V gene: TRBV5-1
CDR3 length: 14
CDR3 DNA: TGCGCCACCCCCCGCAGGGGAACTAATGAAAAACTGTTTTTT
CDR3 protein: CATPRRGTNEKLFF

D gene: TRBD1
J gene: TRBJ1-2
clone size: NA
V gene: TRBV29-1
CDR3 length: 13
CDR3 DNA: TGCAGCGTTGAGGGGACAGGGGTGGATGGCTACACCTTC
CDR3 protein: CSVEGTGVDGYTF

D gene: NA
J gene: TRBJ2-5
clone size: NA
V gene: TRBV27
CDR3 length: 13
CDR3 DNA: TGTGCCAGCAGTTTAATAGGGACGGGGGCCCAGTACTTC
CDR3 protein: CASSLIGTGAQYF

D gene: NA
J gene: TRBJ2-7
clone size: NA
V gene: TRBV28
CDR3 length: 15
CDR3 DNA: TGTGCCAGCAGTTTATTTGCACAGGGCGCCTACGAGCAGTACTTC
CDR3 protein: CASSLFAQGAYEQYF